The 15 T cell receptor beta chains below were found in one sample sequenced in a study of molecular identifiers for immune sequencing clone quantification. TCRdb itself ran the PCR reads through MiXCR, one entry per CDR3 protein. Of about half a million distinct CDR3 sequences listed, around 23% are singletons. Sample: naive CD8+ T cells from blood, with Jurkat cell RNA spiked in. As for subset: FACS-sorted CD8+CD4-CCR7+CD45RA+ naive T cells. Every receptor here comes from a human donor in good health. Some libraries in this study had Jurkat cell RNA spiked in.

Only a few counts were recorded for this clonotype. V and J are TRBV7-3 and TRBJ2-7; D is possibly TRBD1 (6 bases). The germline V and J ends were trimmed by 5 bases and 6 bases, with 17 bases remaining between them. This CDR3 has 14 amino acids. The germline V gene has CDR1 SGHTA and CDR2 FQGTGA. This CDR3 reads CASSPTGTSGEQYF. The CDR3 DNA reads as TGTGCCAGCAGCCCCACCGGGACAAGTGGCGAGCAGTACTTC.

A few counts support this clonotype. The chain is built from TRBV7-8 and TRBJ1-6; D may be TRBD1 (5 bases). Between the trimmed V and J ends, which lost 5 bases and 1 base, there was a span of 12 bases. This CDR3 is 16 amino acids long. CDR1 SGHVS and CDR2 FQNEAQ come from the germline V gene. The CDR3 coding sequence is TGTGCCAGCAGCCTCAGGGCTAGTTCCTATAATTCACCCCTCCACTTT. This sequence encodes CASSLRASSYNSPLHF. Looking up the rest from reference TRBV7-8 and TRBJ1-6 gives the full variable domain: GAGVSQSPRYKVAKRGQDVALRCDPISGHVSLFWYQQALGQGPEFLTYFQNEAQLDKSGLPSDRFFAERPEGSVSTLKIQRTQQEDSAVYLCASSLRASSYNSPLHFGNGTRLTVT.

Regarding this clonotype: With a much larger clone just one base away, this may be a read error. This rearrangement joins TRBV11-2 to TRBJ2-3, with D uncertain. The CDR3 runs 12 residues. CDR1 is SGHAT, CDR2 FQNNGV, per germline. CDR3 in DNA: TGTGCCGGCAGCACATGGAACTCCGCGCAGTATTTT. Translating gives CAGSTWNSAQYF.

This clonotype has at least ten counts. The genes are TRBV10-3 and TRBJ2-3; the match to TRBD1 covers 7 bases. The CDR3 runs 15 residues. Germline V gives CDR1 ENHRY, CDR2 SYGVKD. J lost 4 bases, V lost 5 bases, and 9 bases had no gene match. CDR3 protein: CAISKTGNLPDTQYF. Written as DNA, the CDR3 is TGTGCCATCAGTAAGACAGGGAATCTCCCAGATACGCAGTATTTT.

This clonotype occurred a few times. This chain joins TRBV9 and TRBJ2-3, with D possibly being TRBD2 (6 bases). Germline V gene data show CDR1 as SGDLS and CDR2 as YYNGEE. V gave up 6 bases and J gave up 1 base, with 15 bases separating them. There are 15 residues in the CDR3. The CDR3 region is CASTPRGARTDTQYF. The CDR3 nucleotides read TGTGCCAGCACCCCCCGCGGGGCTCGCACAGATACGCAGTATTTT. Filled out from reference TRBV9 and TRBJ2-3, the complete variable domain reads DSGVTQTPKHLITATGQRVTLRCSPRSGDLSVYWYQQSLDQGLQFLIQYYNGEERAKGNILERFSAQQFPDLHSELNLSSLELGDSALYFCASTPRGARTDTQYFGPGTRLTVL.

The chain has TRBV28 and TRBJ1-5, with a possible D match to TRBD1 (5 bases). In germline, CDR1 is MDHEN, CDR2 SYDVKM. CDR3 length: 16 residues. V shed 4 bases and J shed 2 bases, with 15 bases lying between them. CDR3 region: CASSSGRGIRNQPQHF. The CDR3 region has the DNA TGTGCCAGCAGTTCGGGACGGGGTATTCGCAATCAGCCCCAGCATTTT.

This clonotype was observed a handful of times. The chain has TRBV11-2 and TRBJ2-1; D remains ambiguous. Germline values: CDR1 SGHAT, CDR2 FQNNGV. V dropped 1 base and J dropped 0 bases, with 7 bases sitting between them. The CDR3 spans 15 residues. The CDR3, as DNA: TGTGCCAGCAGCTTAGGAACAGTCTCCTACAATGAGCAGTTCTTC. Its protein product is CASSLGTVSYNEQFF.

This clonotype appeared many times. The genes are TRBV30 and TRBJ2-7, with D uncertain. CDR3 size: 13 residues. Germline V CDR1 and CDR2: GTSNPN, SVGIG (reference sequence). Trimming shortened V by 4 bases and J by 0 bases, and 10 bases separated the two germline ends. The DNA for the CDR3 is TGTGCCTGGACTGGAGTTACCTCCTACGAGCAGTACTTC. Amino acids: CAWTGVTSYEQYF.

In its sample, this clonotype was seen once. The chain joins TRBV7-8 to TRBJ1-5; D not certain. V lost 5 bases and J 1 base, leaving 9 bases between the germline ends. Germline-derived CDR1 and CDR2 are SGHVS and FQNEAQ. CDR3 length: 14 residues. The CDR3 loop is CASSVLGSNQPQHF. CDR3 nucleotide sequence: TGTGCCAGCAGCGTGCTTGGGAGCAATCAGCCCCAGCATTTT.

This rearrangement joins TRBV6-5 to TRBJ2-7; TRBD2 agrees at 7 bases. Germline assignment: CDR1 MNHEY and CDR2 SVGAGI. J was trimmed by 4 bases and V by 3 bases; bases with no gene match: 6. The CDR3 length is 14 residues. The CDR3 loop reads CASSYGLGTYEQYF. CDR3 DNA sequence: TGTGCCAGCAGTTATGGACTAGGGACTTACGAGCAGTACTTC.

The rearrangement uses TRBV12-3 or TRBV12-4 and TRBJ2-4; D is tentatively TRBD1 or TRBD2 (5 bases each). The V end was cut by 6 bases, the J end by 1 base, with 16 bases between. CDR3 length equals 16 residues. The CDR3 protein is CASRDRDLGAKNIQYF. CDR3 sequence (DNA): TGTGCCAGCAGGGACCGGGACCTCGGGGCCAAAAACATTCAGTACTTC.

This clonotype was recorded a few times. J is TRBJ1-1 and V is TRBV7-2; possible D gene TRBD1, 5 bases. The CDR3 runs 15 residues. With 6 bases removed from V and 4 bases from J, the gap between germline ends came to 18 bases. Per the germline V gene, CDR1 is SGHTA and CDR2 is FQGNSA. DNA of the CDR3: TGTGCCAGCAGGCCCCCCGGGGGGTGGGGCACTGAAGCTTTCTTT. It is translated as CASRPPGGWGTEAFF. Complete variable domain (other parts from reference TRBV7-2 and TRBJ1-1): GAGVSQSPSNKVTEKGKDVELRCDPISGHTALYWYRQSLGQGLEFLIYFQGNSAPDKSGLPSDRFSAERTGGSVSTLTIQRTQQEDSAVYLCASRPPGGWGTEAFFGQGTRLTVV.

The chain is built from TRBV7-9 and TRBJ2-7, with D possibly being TRBD2 (5 bases). Trimming shortened V by 5 bases and J by 2 bases, and 19 bases separated the two germline ends. The V gene's germline CDR1 is SEHNR and CDR2 FQNEAQ (reference sequence). The CDR3 contains 16 residues. CDR3 in DNA: TGTGCCAGCAGCCTAGACATCGTGAGGGCCACCTACGAGCAGTACTTC. Its translation: CASSLDIVRATYEQYF.

Comments on this clonotype: Germline is not matched at one junction end, which may reflect a read error. The V and J genes are TRBV27 and TRBJ2-3; 9 nucleotides line up with TRBD1. From germline, CDR1 is MNHEY and CDR2 SMNVEV (reference sequence). The CDR3 spans 15 residues. The CDR3 nucleotides are TGTGCCAGCAGTTTTACAGGGGGCTTTTCAGATAAGCAGTATTTT. It encodes CASSFTGGFSDKQYF.

This clonotype was observed many times. V usage is TRBV7-9 and J usage is TRBJ2-3; a weak D match, TRBD2 (5 bases). The germline gives CDR1 SEHNR, CDR2 FQNEAQ (reference sequence). Trimming shortened V by 1 base and J by 1 base, and 9 bases separated the two germline ends. The CDR3 length is 15 residues. CDR3 sequence reads: CASSLGFGGTDTQYF. The DNA of the CDR3 is TGTGCCAGCAGCTTAGGTTTCGGGGGCACAGATACGCAGTATTTT.